This T cell receptor beta chain is drawn from a study of blood T cell repertoires in COVID-19. Study in general: Italy, Spain and the United States were the sources of the convalescent and acute COVID-19 samples. T cells, B-cell-depleted T cells, or PBMCs supplied cDNA or gDNA.

This table comes from immunoSEQ multiplex PCR, and its TCRdb copy is limited to in-frame clones, with some not included. This table has about 110,000 clones, roughly nine tenths appearing once. V dropped 1 base and J dropped 8 bases, with 14 bases sitting between them. CDR3 size: 15 residues. The germline CDR1 and CDR2 sequences are SEHNR and FQNEAQ (reference sequence). Sample: peripheral blood. The sequence was obtained from a human donor in a cohort sampled during active COVID-19. The chain carries TRBV7-9 and TRBJ2-2; the D gene is possibly TRBD1 (6 bases). This CDR3 reads CASSLGTGSHGELFF. CDR3 bases: TGTGCCAGCAGCTTAGGAACAGGGTCCCATGGGGAGCTGTTTTTT.